This T cell receptor (beta chain) was identified during a study of graft-versus-host responses after intestinal transplantation. Study-level results: In recipient marrow, GvH clones were found, and some appeared first in ileum or blood.

Repertoires were generated with immunoSEQ multiplex PCR, while TCRdb's copy carries only in-frame clones and drops some. The sample records 95,000 or so clones, approximately 92% being singletons. Details on this clone: The antigen is unknown.

This specimen consisted of PBMCs, obtained about 440 days after intestinal transplant. The receptor comes from a human patient who received an intestinal transplant, so some T cells may come from the graft donor.

CDR3 sequence: CASSESPGTSRTGELFF. For the CDR3, the DNA is TGTGCCAGCAGTGAATCTCCCGGGACTAGTCGGACCGGGGAGCTGTTTTTT. The rearrangement links TRBV2 to TRBJ2-2; TRBD2 matches at 8 bases. The germline V gene encodes CDR1 SNHLY and CDR2 FYNNEI. CDR3 length: 17 amino acids. J gave up 5 bases and V 2 bases, and 10 bases lay outside the gene matches.